This TCR beta chain came from a study of cytomegalovirus exposure and HLA in healthy donors. Comments on this clone: The antigen is unknown.

V lost 4 bases to trimming and J lost 0 bases, with 20 bases between them. In germline, CDR1 is SGHDT, CDR2 YYEEEE. CDR3 length equals 18 residues. Study outcomes and limitations: Fewer N-insertions than the approximately 680-donor mean were reportedly shown by an Asian-associated ancestry cluster in a later analysis. In an earlier analysis, most TCR beta V segments were productive about 87% or about 30% of the time.

The PCR ran on 60 Vbeta and 13 Jbeta primers. Measured with immunoSEQ multiplex PCR; TCRdb has only the in-frame clones, and not every one. The profile shows under 200,000 clones, about 81% of them singletons. The TCR was taken from a girl aged 5 to 17 in good health and CMV-seropositive. This sequence joins TRBV5-6 and TRBJ1-3; no clear D. The sample consisted of PBMCs. CDR3 sequence: CASSLDFWSRSSGNTIYF. The DNA for the CDR3 is TGTGCCAGCAGCCTGGATTTTTGGTCGCGGAGCTCTGGAAACACCATATATTTT.